This passage covers 19 T cell receptor beta chains from one sample sequenced in a study of T-cell reconstitution after alpha-beta-depleted transplantation in children. The TCRbeta library was prepared with unique molecular identifiers. TCRdb used MiXCR to reprocess the PCR reads, holding one entry per CDR3 protein. The data contain about 300,000 distinct CDR3 sequences, about 9.4% of them singletons. The sequencing here drew on PBMCs, taken before TCRalphabeta/CD19-depleted stem cell transplant. These receptors originate from a boy younger than two with acute myeloid leukemia, due to receive a stem cell transplant.

This clonotype was recorded at least ten times. The V gene is TRBV5-1, the J gene TRBJ2-3; 7 nucleotides align to TRBD2. The CDR3 is made up of 14 amino acids. Germline trimming cut 0 bases from V and 4 bases from J; bases unmatched to any gene: 2. Germline lookup yields CDR1 SGHRS and CDR2 YFSETQ. The CDR3 DNA reads TGCGCCAGCAGCTTGGGGGAGGGATCAGATACGCAGTATTTT. This gives the protein CASSLGEGSDTQYF.

Regarding this clonotype: A much larger clone sits a single nucleotide away, making a read error possible. The rearrangement joins TRBV29-1 to TRBJ2-5, with D tentatively TRBD1 (7 bases). Germline V gives CDR1 SQVTM, CDR2 ANQGSEA. CDR3 size: 12 residues. Trimming left V 8 bases short and J 4 bases short, with 14 bases between. DNA for the CDR3: TGCAGCTTACGGGGGACAGCAGAGACCCAGTACTTC. Encoded protein: CSLRGTAETQYF.

This clonotype was observed many times. The V call is TRBV12-3 or TRBV12-4, the J call TRBJ2-6, with 8 positions matching TRBD1. The CDR3 spans 17 residues. V dropped 6 bases and J dropped 0; count of bases not matched to a gene: 7. CDR3 bases: TGTGCCAGCAGCTCCGACAGGGGCTTCTCTGGGGCCAACGTCCTGACTTTC. Amino acid sequence: CASSSDRGFSGANVLTF.

As regards this clonotype: The junction differs from germline at one of its ends, possibly a read error. This chain links TRBV5-1 with TRBJ1-2; D is unresolved. The germline V gene encodes CDR1 SGHRS and CDR2 YFSETQ. The CDR3 spans 14 residues. This CDR3 reads CTSSLVTGNYGYTF. CDR3 nucleotides: TGCACCAGCAGCTTGGTGACCGGTAACTATGGCTACACCTTC.

This clonotype was counted at least ten times. The gene calls are TRBV4-2 and TRBJ2-1; TRBD2 is a possible D gene (6 bases). There are 15 residues in the CDR3. The germline V and J ends were trimmed by 8 bases and 2 bases, with 16 bases remaining between them. From germline, CDR1 is LGHNA and CDR2 YNFKEQ. The CDR3 region has the DNA TGTGCCAGCGGTCAGTGGCGGGACCCCTACAATGAGCAGTTCTTC. This sequence encodes CASGQWRDPYNEQFF.

This clonotype was counted many times. This rearrangement joins TRBV5-1 to TRBJ2-6, with D perhaps TRBD2 (7 bases). The V and J ends lost 4 bases and 2 bases respectively, with 13 bases between them. Per the germline V gene, CDR1 is SGHRS and CDR2 is YFSETQ. The CDR3 extends over 16 amino acids. CDR3 bases: TGCGCCAGCAGCCACACAGGGACTACTGGGGCCAACGTCCTGACTTTC. The encoded protein is CASSHTGTTGANVLTF.

This clonotype has a count of ten or more. The chain joins TRBV12-3 or TRBV12-4 to TRBJ2-7, with TRBD1 matching over 7 bases. V shed 6 bases, J shed 1 base, and the junction held 9 bases outside the gene matches. The CDR3 has 15 amino acids. The CDR3 sequence is CASRRDRGGSYEQYF. The DNA for the CDR3 is TGTGCCAGCAGACGGGACAGAGGAGGTTCCTACGAGCAGTACTTC.

This clonotype was observed at least ten times. This sequence joins TRBV7-2 and TRBJ1-3; no firm D call. This CDR3 region has 15 residues. V was shortened by 0 bases and J by 2 bases, with 8 bases between the two germline ends. Germline V gene lookup returns CDR1 SGHTA and CDR2 FQGNSA. This chain's CDR3 is CASSLALGTGNTIYF. CDR3 bases: TGTGCCAGCAGCTTAGCCCTCGGGACTGGAAACACCATATATTTT.

This clonotype has just a few counts. The chain employs TRBV19 and TRBJ2-3, with 9 bases lining up with TRBD1. V shed 4 bases, J shed 1 base, and the junction held 12 bases outside the gene matches. Germline CDR1 is LNHDA and CDR2 is SQIVND (reference sequence). This CDR3 has 18 residues. The CDR3 coding sequence is TGTGCCAGTAGTACCTGGCCGGGACAGGGAAAGGGCACAGATACGCAGTATTTT. Its protein is CASSTWPGQGKGTDTQYF. The whole variable domain, remainder taken from reference TRBV19 and TRBJ2-3, is DGGITQSPKYLFRKEGQNVTLSCEQNLNHDAMYWYRQDPGQGLRLIYYSQIVNDFQKGDIAEGYSVSREKKESFPLTVTSAQKNPTAFYLCASSTWPGQGKGTDTQYFGPGTRLTVL.

This clonotype was seen ten or more times. The chain couples TRBV6-5 to TRBJ2-2, with 8 bases matching TRBD2. CDR1 MNHEY and CDR2 SVGAGI come from the germline V gene. CDR3 size: 15 residues. With 8 bases clipped from V and 7 bases from J, the junction kept 12 bases outside the gene matches. CDR3 nucleotide sequence: TGTGCCAGCCATAAGGGGACTAGAGGCATCGGGGAGCTGTTTTTT. Its translation: CASHKGTRGIGELFF.

This clonotype was seen many times. The V and J genes are TRBV20-1 and TRBJ1-1; D is perhaps TRBD1 (5 bases). CDR3 length equals 15 residues. Germline assignment: CDR1 DFQATT and CDR2 SNEGSKA (reference sequence). V was clipped by 1 base and J by 0 bases, with 12 bases between them. The CDR3 protein is CSARVGGNLNTEAFF. CDR3 DNA sequence: TGCAGTGCTAGAGTGGGGGGAAATCTGAACACTGAAGCTTTCTTT.

Worth noting for this clonotype: This may be a read error, as it is one base from a much larger clone. The chain is built from TRBV20-1 and TRBJ2-1, with no clear D. CDR1 and CDR2 (germline): DFQATT, SNEGSKA (reference sequence). This CDR3 region has 13 residues. Trimming removed 0 bases from V and 14 bases from J, with 17 bases in between. The CDR3 DNA follows: TGCAGTGCTAGAGATAGAGTGGCAACCCGCGAGTTCTTC. Its protein product is CSARDRVATREFF.

This clonotype was counted at least ten times. This chain links TRBV5-1 with TRBJ1-6; the D gene is possibly TRBD1 (5 bases). V lost 4 bases and J lost 8, with 16 bases in between. CDR3 length: 15 amino acids. Germline loops: CDR1 SGHRS, CDR2 YFSETQ. The CDR3 bases are TGCGCCAGCAGCCCGGCCGGGACCTGGGATTCACCCCTCCACTTT. Its protein is CASSPAGTWDSPLHF.

This clonotype was found many times. The chain is built from TRBV29-1 and TRBJ1-5, with 7 bases matching TRBD1. In germline, CDR1 is SQVTM, CDR2 ANQGSEA. Germline trimming cut 4 bases from V and 6 bases from J; bases unmatched to any gene: 6. The CDR3 totals 13 residues. The CDR3: CSVAGQAGQPQHF. The CDR3, as DNA: TGCAGCGTTGCCGGACAGGCGGGTCAGCCCCAGCATTTT.

The table lists this clonotype with many counts. The chain uses TRBV27 and TRBJ2-1, with 9 bases matching TRBD2. The CDR3 has 17 amino acids. The trim removed 5 bases at V and 3 bases at J, leaving 11 bases unmatched. Germline-derived CDR1 and CDR2 are MNHEY and SMNVEV (reference sequence). The CDR3 region is CASSPSASGVVYNEQFF. CDR3 nucleotide sequence: TGTGCCAGCAGTCCATCCGCTAGCGGGGTAGTCTACAATGAGCAGTTCTTC.

This clonotype was seen many times. V gene TRBV29-1 combines with J gene TRBJ2-3; TRBD2 matches at 10 bases. The CDR3 consists of 15 residues. The germline V gene encodes CDR1 SQVTM and CDR2 ANQGSEA. Trimming cost V 5 bases and J 2 bases; bases outside gene matches: 7. CDR3 amino acids: CSVSSSGGSTDTQYF. The CDR3 DNA reads as TGCAGCGTTTCTTCTAGCGGGGGTTCCACAGATACGCAGTATTTT.

This clonotype has a count of ten or more. J is TRBJ2-2 and V is TRBV18; D is unclear. Trimming shortened V by 2 bases and J by 4 bases, and 5 bases separated the two germline ends. This CDR3 comprises 13 residues. Germline V gene data show CDR1 as KGHSH and CDR2 as LQKENI. The chain's CDR3 is CASSPDVTGELFF. CDR3 coding DNA: TGTGCCAGCTCACCAGATGTCACCGGGGAGCTGTTTTTT.

This clonotype was observed a few times. J is TRBJ1-5 and V is TRBV20-1, with D uncertain. V was clipped by 3 bases and J by 0 bases, with 9 bases between them. Germline V CDR1 and CDR2: DFQATT, SNEGSKA (reference sequence). This CDR3 has 14 amino acids. The CDR3 spells CSAREVYSNQPQHF. The CDR3 DNA follows: TGCAGTGCTAGGGAGGTTTATAGCAATCAGCCCCAGCATTTT.

This clonotype was found many times. The chain carries TRBV28 and TRBJ2-7; the match to TRBD1 covers 7 bases. The length of the CDR3 is 16 residues. Looked up from germline, CDR1 is MDHEN and CDR2 is SYDVKM. V lost 4 bases, J lost 0 bases, and 9 bases stayed unmatched. CDR3 sequence: CASSSPATGTSYEQYF. The CDR3 region has the DNA TGTGCCAGCAGTTCTCCCGCGACAGGGACCTCCTACGAGCAGTACTTC. The entire variable domain, with the rest obtained from reference TRBV28 and TRBJ2-7, is as follows: DVKVTQSSRYLVKRTGEKVFLECVQDMDHENMFWYRQDPGLGLRLIYFSYDVKMKEKGDIPEGYSVSREKKERFSLILESASTNQTSMYLCASSSPATGTSYEQYFGPGTRLTVT.